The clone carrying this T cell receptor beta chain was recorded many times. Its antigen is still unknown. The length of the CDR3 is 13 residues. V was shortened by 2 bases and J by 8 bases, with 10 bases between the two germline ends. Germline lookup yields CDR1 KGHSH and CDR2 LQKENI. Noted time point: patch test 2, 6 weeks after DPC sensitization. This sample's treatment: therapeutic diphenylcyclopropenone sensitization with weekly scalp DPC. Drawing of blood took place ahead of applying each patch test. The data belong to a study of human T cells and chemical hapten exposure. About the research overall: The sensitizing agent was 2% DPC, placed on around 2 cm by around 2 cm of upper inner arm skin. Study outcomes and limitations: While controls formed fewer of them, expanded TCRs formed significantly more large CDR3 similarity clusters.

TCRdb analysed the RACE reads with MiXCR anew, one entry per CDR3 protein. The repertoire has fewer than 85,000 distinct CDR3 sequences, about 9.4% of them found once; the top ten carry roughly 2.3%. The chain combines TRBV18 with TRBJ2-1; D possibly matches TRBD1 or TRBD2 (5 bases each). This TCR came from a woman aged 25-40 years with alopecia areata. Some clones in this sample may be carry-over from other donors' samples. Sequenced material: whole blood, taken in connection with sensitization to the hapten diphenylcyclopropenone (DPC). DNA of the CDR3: TGTGCCAGCTCACCATTGGGGGAGTATGAGCAGTTCTTC. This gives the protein CASSPLGEYEQFF.